The 3 T cell receptor beta chains given below trace back to one sample, sequenced in a study of blood T cell repertoires in COVID-19. The protocol was immunoSEQ multiplex PCR, while the TCRdb copy is restricted to in-frame clones and leaves out a portion. The sample has about 68,000 clones, about 82% seen once. The sample taken for sequencing was peripheral blood. All receptors derive from a man in his fifties with acute or convalescent COVID-19.

The gene calls are TRBV27 and TRBJ2-5, with 7 bases identical to TRBD1. Per germline, CDR1 MNHEY and CDR2 SMNVEV (reference sequence). J lost 4 bases, V lost 4 bases, and 6 bases had no gene match. The CDR3 spans 14 residues. DNA for the CDR3: TGTGCCAGCAGTTCCCTACAGGGGCGAGAGACCCAGTACTTC. Encoded protein: CASSSLQGRETQYF.

The chain joins TRBV4-1 to TRBJ1-2, with TRBD1 identical over 8 bases. There are 16 residues in the CDR3. V lost 4 bases to trimming and J lost 0 bases; unmatched junction nucleotides: 7. Germline lookup yields CDR1 MGHRA and CDR2 YSYEKL. CDR3 protein: CASSRSPQGANYGYTF. Written as DNA, the CDR3 is TGCGCCAGCAGCCGATCGCCACAGGGGGCTAACTATGGCTACACCTTC.

This clone was detected only a few times. The chain uses TRBV29-1 and TRBJ2-1; D not resolved. Trimming removed 4 bases from V and 0 bases from J, with 10 bases in between. Germline V gene sequence: CDR1 SQVTM, CDR2 ANQGSEA. The CDR3 has 14 amino acids. CDR3 coding DNA: TGCAGCGTTGCAAATCCGAGCTCCTACAATGAGCAGTTCTTC. This gives the protein CSVANPSSYNEQFF.